This is a list of T cell receptor beta chains from one sample in a study of cytomegalovirus exposure and HLA in healthy donors. Using immunoSEQ multiplex PCR, the repertoire was profiled, and TCRdb retains in-frame clones only, with some absent. The data contain around 150,000 clones, less than 90% of them seen just once; the ten biggest clones take up around 1.9%. Input material: PBMCs. These receptors were collected from a man in his late teens or twenties in good health and CMV-seronegative. The CDR3 runs from the conserved cysteine through the conserved F or W. Fields, in order: V gene, D gene, clone size, J gene, CDR3 protein, CDR3 DNA. The D gene is left open where the match is weak. For some rows the clone size is stated as once, few or many, or as a class when expanded; others skip it.

V gene: TRBV12-5
D gene: TRBD1
clone size: .
J gene: TRBJ2-6
CDR3 protein: CASGLVTGQGYSGANVLTF
CDR3 DNA: TGTGCTAGTGGTTTGGTAACGGGACAGGGCTACTCTGGGGCCAACGTCCTGACTTTC

V gene: TRBV11-2
D gene: .
clone size: .
J gene: TRBJ2-5
CDR3 protein: CASSLVFRGWETQYF
CDR3 DNA: TGTGCCAGCAGCTTAGTGTTTCGGGGTTGGGAGACCCAGTACTTC

V gene: TRBV4-1
D gene: TRBD2
clone size: .
J gene: TRBJ2-1
CDR3 protein: CASSQDTGGNEQFF
CDR3 DNA: TGCGCCAGCAGCCAAGATACGGGGGGAAATGAGCAGTTCTTC

V gene: TRBV6-5
D gene: TRBD1
clone size: .
J gene: TRBJ2-1
CDR3 protein: CASSYSQGANEQFF
CDR3 DNA: TGTGCCAGCAGTTACTCCCAGGGGGCGAATGAGCAGTTCTTC

V gene: TRBV5-1
D gene: .
clone size: once
J gene: TRBJ2-1
CDR3 protein: CASSLGQGGSYNEQFF
CDR3 DNA: TGCGCCAGCAGCTTGGGCCAAGGGGGCTCCTACAATGAGCAGTTCTTC

V gene: TRBV7-2
D gene: .
clone size: .
J gene: TRBJ1-2
CDR3 protein: CASSPVKGSYGYTF
CDR3 DNA: TGTGCCAGCAGCCCGGTAAAAGGGAGCTATGGCTACACCTTC

V gene: TRBV6-1
D gene: .
clone size: .
J gene: TRBJ2-1
CDR3 protein: CASSPQRNEQFF
CDR3 DNA: TGTGCCAGCAGTCCCCAGAGGAATGAGCAGTTCTTC

V gene: TRBV19
D gene: TRBD2
clone size: .
J gene: TRBJ2-1
CDR3 protein: CASSQTSGGSYNEQFF
CDR3 DNA: TGTGCCAGTAGTCAAACTAGCGGGGGCTCCTACAATGAGCAGTTCTTC

V gene: TRBV9
D gene: .
clone size: .
J gene: TRBJ1-1
CDR3 protein: CASSVAKGWTQNTEAFF
CDR3 DNA: TGTGCCAGCAGCGTAGCTAAAGGGTGGACACAGAACACTGAAGCTTTCTTT

V gene: TRBV27
D gene: TRBD2
clone size: once
J gene: TRBJ2-7
CDR3 protein: CASSSAGGSYEQYF
CDR3 DNA: TGTGCCAGCAGTTCAGCGGGAGGCTCCTACGAGCAGTACTTC

V gene: TRBV28
D gene: .
clone size: .
J gene: TRBJ1-3
CDR3 protein: CASSLLSSGNTIYF
CDR3 DNA: TGTGCCAGCAGTTTGTTGAGCTCTGGAAACACCATATATTTT

V gene: TRBV7-2
D gene: .
clone size: .
J gene: TRBJ1-2
CDR3 protein: CASSRRTLGGDDGYTF
CDR3 DNA: TGTGCCAGCAGCCGACGGACCCTCGGAGGGGACGACGGCTACACCTTC

V gene: TRBV5-8
D gene: .
clone size: .
J gene: TRBJ2-1
CDR3 protein: CASAEGVSSANEQFF
CDR3 DNA: TGTGCCAGCGCCGAGGGAGTCTCCAGTGCCAATGAGCAGTTCTTC

V gene: TRBV19
D gene: TRBD1
clone size: .
J gene: TRBJ1-1
CDR3 protein: CASSGQSGGNTEAFF
CDR3 DNA: TGTGCCAGTAGCGGCCAGTCAGGGGGGAACACTGAAGCTTTCTTT